The clone carrying this T cell receptor beta chain has more than one count but fewer than ten. Its antigen is as yet unknown. These data come from a study of HIV-infected patients and healthy controls. General study points: HIV+ repertoires were severely depleted of MAIT alpha-chain CDR3s, unlike healthy controls.

Around 500 ng RNA was reverse transcribed with alpha and beta constant-region primers. Using multiplexing indices, alpha and beta chain libraries were generated apart by chain-specific third strand synthesis. MiXCR was run by TCRdb on the 5' RACE reads, yielding one entry per CDR3 protein. The sample has over 5,500 distinct CDR3 sequences, around 7% seen once. The ends were cut back, 3 bases at V and 4 bases at J, with 13 bases in the middle. CDR3 size: 15 residues. Germline loops: CDR1 MDHEN, CDR2 SYDVKM. Roughly three months, about 14 weeks, into antiretroviral therapy, follow-up blood was collected. Whole blood was used without fractionation, so all unsorted peripheral T cells were included.

The chain recombines TRBV28 with TRBJ1-5, with D possibly matching TRBD1 (5 bases). This TCR derives from an adult with HIV infection. The sample in question was blood, obtained during antiretroviral therapy. CDR3 nucleotides: TGTGCCAGCAGTTTCGCGGGGGATGGGAATCAGCCCCAGCATTTT. Amino acids: CASSFAGDGNQPQHF.